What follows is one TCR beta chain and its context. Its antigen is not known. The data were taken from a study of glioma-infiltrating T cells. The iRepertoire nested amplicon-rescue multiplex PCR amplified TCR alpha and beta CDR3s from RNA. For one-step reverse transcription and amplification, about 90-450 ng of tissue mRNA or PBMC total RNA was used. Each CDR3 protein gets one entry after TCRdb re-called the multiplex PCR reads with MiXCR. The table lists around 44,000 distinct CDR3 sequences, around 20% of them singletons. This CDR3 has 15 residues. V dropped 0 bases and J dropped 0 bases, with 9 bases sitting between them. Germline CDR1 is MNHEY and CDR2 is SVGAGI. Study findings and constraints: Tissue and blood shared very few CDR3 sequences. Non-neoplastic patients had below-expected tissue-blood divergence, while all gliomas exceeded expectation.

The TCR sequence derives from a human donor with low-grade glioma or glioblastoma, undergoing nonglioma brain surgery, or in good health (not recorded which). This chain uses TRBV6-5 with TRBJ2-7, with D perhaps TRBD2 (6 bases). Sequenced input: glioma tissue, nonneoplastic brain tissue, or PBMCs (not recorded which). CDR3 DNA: TGTGCCAGCAGTTACTCCGGGAGCGCCTCCTACGAGCAGTACTTC. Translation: CASSYSGSASYEQYF.